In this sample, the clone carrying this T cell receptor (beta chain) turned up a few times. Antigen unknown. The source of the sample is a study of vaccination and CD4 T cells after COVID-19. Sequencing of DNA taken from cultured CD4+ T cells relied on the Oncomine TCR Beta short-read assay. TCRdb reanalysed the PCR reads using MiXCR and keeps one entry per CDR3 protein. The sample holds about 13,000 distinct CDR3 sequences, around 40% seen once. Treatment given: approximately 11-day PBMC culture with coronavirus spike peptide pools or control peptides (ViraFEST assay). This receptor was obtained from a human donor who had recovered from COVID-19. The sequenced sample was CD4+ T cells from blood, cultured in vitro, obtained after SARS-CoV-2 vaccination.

The CDR3 DNA reads as TGTGCCAGCAGTTACTCCCAGGGGGCGCGTGGCTACACCTTC. Its protein is CASSYSQGARGYTF. The rearrangement joins TRBV6-5 to TRBJ1-2; TRBD1 matches at 8 bases. This CDR3 is built from 14 residues. Germline V CDR1 and CDR2: MNHEY, SVGAGI. The junction had 4 bases not matched to a gene; V was cut back by 0 bases and J by 7 bases.